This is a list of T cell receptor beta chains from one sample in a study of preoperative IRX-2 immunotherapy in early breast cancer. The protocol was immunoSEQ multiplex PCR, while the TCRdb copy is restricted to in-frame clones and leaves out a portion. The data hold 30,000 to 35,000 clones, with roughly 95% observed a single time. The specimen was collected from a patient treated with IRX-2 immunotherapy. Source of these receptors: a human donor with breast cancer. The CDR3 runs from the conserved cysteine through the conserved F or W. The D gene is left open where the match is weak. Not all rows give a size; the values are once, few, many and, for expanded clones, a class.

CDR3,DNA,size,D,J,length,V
CASSPDRGGYGYTF,TGTGCCAGCAGCCCGGACAGGGGAGGGTATGGCTACACCTTC,few,TRBD1,TRBJ1-2,14,TRBV11-1
CASSLDGAIYF,TGTGCCAGCAGTTTGGACGGGGCCATATATTTT,.,.,TRBJ1-3,11,TRBV28
CASRRGGANTGELFF,TGTGCCAGCCGGCGGGGGGGGGCGAACACCGGGGAGCTGTTTTTT,.,TRBD2,TRBJ2-2,15,TRBV7-2
CASSETGPNEKLFF,TGTGCCAGCAGCGAGACAGGTCCTAATGAAAAACTGTTTTTT,.,.,TRBJ1-4,14,TRBV28
CASSARTDNSPLHF,TGTGCCAGCAGCGCTCGGACGGATAATTCACCCCTCCACTTT,.,.,TRBJ1-6,14,TRBV7-9
CATSRGQALNTEAFF,TGTGCCACCAGCAGGGGACAGGCGCTAAACACTGAAGCTTTCTTT,.,TRBD1,TRBJ1-1,15,TRBV15
CASSVEGGNYGYTF,TGTGCCAGCAGCGTAGAAGGGGGTAACTATGGCTACACCTTC,.,.,TRBJ1-2,14,TRBV9
CASSPWTLDTQYF,TGTGCCAGCAGTCCATGGACTTTAGATACGCAGTATTTT,.,.,TRBJ2-3,13,TRBV2
CASSSLVNNEQFF,TGTGCCAGCAGCTCTTTAGTGAACAATGAGCAGTTCTTC,.,.,TRBJ2-1,13,TRBV7-9
CASSDDASTDTQYF,TGTGCCAGCAGTGATGACGCGAGCACAGATACGCAGTATTTT,.,.,TRBJ2-3,14,TRBV6-4
CASSSTSGGADTQYF,TGTGCCAGCAGCTCTACTAGCGGGGGGGCAGATACGCAGTATTTT,.,TRBD2,TRBJ2-3,15,TRBV2
CASSPGLAYPDYEQYF,TGCGCCAGCAGCCCGGGACTGGCCTACCCAGACTACGAGCAGTACTTC,.,.,TRBJ2-7,16,TRBV5-1
CASSLIAAGPSTDTQYF,TGTGCCAGCAGCTTAATTGCGGCAGGCCCTAGCACAGATACGCAGTATTTT,.,.,TRBJ2-3,17,TRBV7-9
CASSYGSDGVDTEAFF,TGTGCCAGCAGTTACGGGTCTGACGGGGTGGACACTGAAGCTTTCTTT,.,.,TRBJ1-1,16,TRBV6-5
CASSANWAQETQYF,TGTGCCAGCAGTGCTAACTGGGCCCAAGAGACCCAGTACTTC,.,.,TRBJ2-5,14,TRBV6-1
CASSYISDSYEQYF,TGTGCCAGCAGTTACATAAGCGACTCCTACGAGCAGTACTTC,.,.,TRBJ2-7,14,TRBV6-5
CASNLGLGQGAREQYF,TGTGCCAGCAACCTCGGCCTGGGACAGGGGGCAAGGGAGCAGTACTTC,.,TRBD1,TRBJ2-7,16,TRBV14
CASSPRDGGYTF,TGCGCCAGCAGCCCAAGGGACGGCGGCTACACCTTC,.,.,TRBJ1-2,12,TRBV5-1
CASSPRTGDNEQFF,TGCGCCAGCAGCCCACGGACAGGGGACAATGAGCAGTTCTTC,.,TRBD1,TRBJ2-1,14,TRBV4-1
CASSLRKGQLRNEQFF,TGTGCCAGCAGCTTAAGGAAGGGGCAGCTCCGCAATGAGCAGTTCTTC,.,.,TRBJ2-1,16,TRBV13
CASSLVNEQFF,TGTGCCAGCAGCTTAGTGAATGAGCAGTTCTTC,.,.,TRBJ2-1,11,TRBV7-9
CASSETGLVQPQHF,TGTGCCAGCAGTGAGACAGGGCTAGTACAGCCCCAGCATTTT,.,TRBD1,TRBJ1-5,14,TRBV25-1
CASSPFGPARSNTIYF,TGTGCCAGCTCACCGTTCGGACCGGCTCGATCAAACACCATATATTTT,.,.,TRBJ1-3,16,TRBV18
CASSIGRQGEVEDTQYF,TGTGCCAGTAGTATTGGTCGGCAGGGGGAAGTAGAAGATACGCAGTATTTT,.,TRBD1,TRBJ2-3,17,TRBV19
CASSQKARGILNEQYF,TGTGCCAGCAGCCAAAAAGCCAGGGGAATCCTAAACGAGCAGTACTTC,.,.,TRBJ2-7,16,TRBV9
CASSIELRIPLNEKLFF,TGTGCCAGTAGTATAGAATTGAGGATTCCACTTAATGAAAAACTGTTTTTT,.,.,TRBJ1-4,17,TRBV19
CASSPDRSPNQPQHF,TGTGCCAGCAGTCCGGACAGGAGTCCCAATCAGCCCCAGCATTTT,.,TRBD1,TRBJ1-5,15,TRBV6-5
CASSVRGGTSTDTQYF,TGTGCCAGCAGTGTGCGAGGGGGGACGAGCACAGATACGCAGTATTTT,.,.,TRBJ2-3,16,TRBV6-1
CAWNGQGWTDTQYF,TGTGCCTGGAACGGACAGGGGTGGACAGATACGCAGTATTTT,.,TRBD1,TRBJ2-3,14,TRBV30
CASRPPTGGLTEAFF,TGTGCCAGCAGACCACCGACAGGGGGCCTCACTGAAGCTTTCTTT,.,TRBD1,TRBJ1-1,15,TRBV7-6
CASSEGQGNEKLFF,TGTGCCAGCAGTGAAGGTCAGGGAAATGAAAAACTGTTTTTT,.,.,TRBJ1-4,14,TRBV6-1
CASSSRGRGITDTQYF,TGTGCCAGCAGCTCTAGGGGCAGGGGGATTACAGATACGCAGTATTTT,.,TRBD1,TRBJ2-3,16,TRBV7-9